This TCR beta chain was sequenced for a study of molecular identifiers for immune sequencing clone quantification. Study-level information: Replicate experiments took RNA from about 20,000 or 100,000 naive CD8 cells, divided it five ways and sequenced four. General study findings and limits: Effector cells kept over 99% of their molecules in clones above 20 RNA copies, while naive cells kept under 1% there. Jurkat TCR RNA spiked in from one cell (amid 960,000 or so naive cells) was reportedly detectable.

The table lists this clonotype with a count of one. The target antigen is unknown. Trimming pared 0 bases from V and 3 bases from J, leaving 18 bases between. The CDR3 extends over 17 amino acids. Germline CDR1 is LGHNA and CDR2 is YSLEER. Each CDR3 protein gets one entry after TCRdb re-called the PCR reads with MiXCR. Of roughly 320,000 distinct CDR3 sequences listed, about 20% were seen once; the top ten hold 0.81%. This rearrangement joins TRBV4-3 to TRBJ2-7; no reliable D call. The sequencing sample was made of naive CD8+ T cells from blood, with Jurkat cell RNA spiked in. Subset noted: FACS-sorted CD8+CD4-CCR7+CD45RA+ naive T cells. The sequence came from a human donor in good health. Some libraries in this study had Jurkat cell RNA spiked in. CDR3 loop: CASSQDVRRSLLYEQYF. The CDR3 coding sequence is TGCGCCAGCAGCCAAGACGTAAGGCGGTCACTTCTCTACGAGCAGTACTTC.